The 30 T cell receptor beta chains below all came from one sample that was sequenced in a study of glioma-infiltrating T cells. TCR alpha and beta CDR3 regions were amplified from RNA using iRepertoire nested multiplex PCR. Each CDR3 protein is one row after TCRdb ran MiXCR on the multiplex PCR reads. The table includes roughly 200,000 distinct CDR3 sequences, roughly two fifths detected once. The sequencing sample was made of glioma tissue, nonneoplastic brain tissue, or PBMCs (not recorded which). Every receptor here comes from a human donor with low-grade glioma or glioblastoma, undergoing nonglioma brain surgery, or in good health (not recorded which).

This clonotype was found a few times. CDR3 in amino acids: CSDRTGSEQFF. Here the CDR3 DNA reads TGCAGCGATAGGACAGGCAGCGAGCAGTTCTTC. The V call is TRBV29-1, the J call TRBJ2-1, with TRBD1 matching 7 bases. The V gene end was trimmed by 7 bases and the J gene end by 10 bases; junction bases not matched to a gene: 7. The CDR3 runs to 11 residues. Germline V CDR1 and CDR2: SQVTM, ANQGSEA.

As for this clonotype: A read error is possible here, since a much larger clone lies one base away. This chain joins TRBV25-1 and TRBJ2-5; TRBD1 matches 7 bases. This CDR3 comprises 15 residues. The germline gives CDR1 MGHDK, CDR2 SYGVNS. CDR3 region: CVSSDTGQTLETQYF. The CDR3 DNA follows: TGTGTCAGCAGTGACACGGGACAGACATTAGAGACCCAGTACTTC.

This clonotype was counted at least ten times. The chain links TRBV7-9 to TRBJ2-7; TRBD1 matches at 10 bases. The CDR3 runs 13 residues. V lost 5 bases to trimming and J lost 3 bases; unmatched junction nucleotides: 1. Per germline, CDR1 SEHNR and CDR2 FQNEAQ (reference sequence). CDR3 nucleotide sequence: TGTGCCAGCAGCCGGGACAGGGGCTACGAGCAGTACTTC. This translates into CASSRDRGYEQYF.

This clonotype came up a few times. The chain joins TRBV10-1 to TRBJ2-1, with D perhaps matching TRBD2 (5 bases). The ends were cut back, 3 bases at V and 10 bases at J, with 19 bases in the middle. Germline V gene lookup returns CDR1 WNHNN and CDR2 SYGVQD (reference sequence). This CDR3 is built from 15 residues. DNA of the CDR3: TGCGCCAGCAGTGAATCCCTCCGGGGATCATTGGAGCAGTTCTTC. This codes for CASSESLRGSLEQFF.

This clonotype appeared a few times. The chain links TRBV4-1 to TRBJ1-1; D is ambiguous. V shed 0 bases and J shed 1 base, with 9 bases lying between them. CDR1 is MGHRA, CDR2 YSYEKL, per germline. The CDR3 is made up of 15 amino acids. The CDR3 DNA reads as TGCGCCAGCAGCCAAGAGGAGGGCCGGAACACTGAAGCTTTCTTT. This gives the protein CASSQEEGRNTEAFF.

This clonotype was counted many times. V gene TRBV27 combines with J gene TRBJ1-5; no reliable D call. Per germline, CDR1 MNHEY and CDR2 SMNVEV (reference sequence). V lost 0 bases and J lost 6, with 3 bases in between. The CDR3 consists of 12 residues. CDR3 residues: CASSLSAQPQHF. CDR3 bases: TGTGCCAGCAGTTTATCGGCTCAGCCCCAGCATTTT.

This clonotype was seen more than once but under ten times. The chain is built from TRBV4-2 and TRBJ2-7; 11 bases fit TRBD2. The junction had 6 bases not matched to a gene; V was cut back by 1 base and J by 7 bases. Per germline, CDR1 LGHNA and CDR2 YNFKEQ. There are 15 residues in the CDR3. The CDR3 DNA sequence: TGTGCCAGCAGCCAAGTTACTAGCGGGAGTGAAGAGCAGTACTTC. It specifies CASSQVTSGSEEQYF.

The chain combines TRBV19 with TRBJ2-7; 7 nucleotides agree with TRBD1. From germline, CDR1 is LNHDA and CDR2 SQIVND (reference sequence). The CDR3 sequence is 17 residues long. The V and J ends lost 8 bases and 2 bases, in that order; junction bases with no gene match: 18. The CDR3 bases are TGTGCCAGTTCACACCTATCCGGGACAGCCGAAACCTACGAGCAGTACTTC. This translates into CASSHLSGTAETYEQYF.

Points on this clonotype: Just one base apart from a much larger clone, this may be a read error. This chain joins TRBV7-2 and TRBJ2-3; unclear D gene. The germline gives CDR1 SGHTA, CDR2 FQGNSA. The CDR3 runs 13 residues. The CDR3 here is CASSSGFTYTQYF. The CDR3 DNA reads as TGTGCCAGCAGCTCGGGCTTCACATATACGCAGTATTTT. Variable domain in full (rest from reference TRBV7-2 and TRBJ2-3): GAGVSQSPSNKVTEKGKDVELRCDPISGHTALYWYRQSLGQGLEFLIYFQGNSAPDKSGLPSDRFSAERTGGSVSTLTIQRTQQEDSAVYLCASSSGFTYTQYFGPGTRLTVL.

This clonotype was observed a handful of times. The chain combines TRBV7-3 with TRBJ1-1; D gene ambiguous. The V gene lost 1 base and the J gene lost 9 bases, with 9 bases spanning the gap. The CDR3 is 12 residues long. Per germline, CDR1 SGHTA and CDR2 FQGTGA. The CDR3 spells CASSLNNGKAFF. In DNA form, the CDR3 reads TGTGCCAGCAGCTTAAATAATGGAAAAGCTTTCTTT.

This clonotype showed up many times. This chain joins TRBV10-3 and TRBJ1-2; D not certain. Germline V lookup: CDR1 ENHRY, CDR2 SYGVKD. The CDR3 sequence is 12 residues long. Trimming took 3 bases from V and 5 from J, leaving 7 bases between them. This chain's CDR3 is CAISDGWYGYTF. The DNA for the CDR3 is TGTGCCATCAGTGACGGGTGGTATGGCTACACCTTC.

On this clonotype: This could be a read error, since a much larger clone is one nucleotide away. The CDR3: CSARMGEGTYTQYF. The CDR3 DNA sequence: TGCAGTGCTAGGATGGGGGAAGGCACATATACGCAGTATTTT. The chain links TRBV20-1 to TRBJ2-3; D tentatively fits TRBD1 or TRBD2 (5 bases each). The CDR3 has 14 residues. CDR1 is DFQATT, CDR2 SNEGSKA, per germline (reference sequence).

The chain links TRBV6-6 to TRBJ2-1, with TRBD1 matching over 7 bases. Germline CDR1 and CDR2: MNHNY and SVGAGI (reference sequence). The V and J ends lost 5 bases and 1 base, in that order; junction bases with no gene match: 11. This CDR3 contains 17 residues. In DNA form, the CDR3 reads TGTGCCAGCAGTACCTTGACCGGGACAGCATCCTACAATGAGCAGTTCTTC. It encodes CASSTLTGTASYNEQFF.

With respect to this clonotype: This may be a read error: a much more frequent sequence differs by one nucleotide. The genes are TRBV6-5 and TRBJ2-7; no firm D call. From germline, CDR1 is MNHEY and CDR2 SVGAGI. The CDR3 runs to 15 residues. V lost 2 bases and J 7 bases, leaving 18 bases between the germline ends. This CDR3 reads CASSYAAVESQEQYF. Here the CDR3 DNA reads TGTGCCAGCAGTTACGCGGCCGTGGAATCCCAGGAGCAGTACTTC.

The V call is TRBV19, the J call TRBJ2-1, with D possibly being TRBD2 (6 bases). Per germline, CDR1 LNHDA and CDR2 SQIVND (reference sequence). V was shortened by 6 bases and J by 7 bases, with 13 bases between the two germline ends. This CDR3 is 13 amino acids long. Written as DNA, the CDR3 is TGTGCCAGTAGGGGACTCCAACGTAATGAGCAGTTCTTC. It specifies CASRGLQRNEQFF.

The chain has TRBV7-2 and TRBJ2-3; D possibly corresponds to TRBD2 (6 bases). Per the germline V gene, CDR1 is SGHTA and CDR2 is FQGNSA. CDR3 length: 15 residues. Trimming cost V 5 bases and J 1 base, with 13 bases left between them. CDR3 sequence reads: CASSPLTGGTDTQYF. CDR3 DNA sequence: TGTGCCAGCAGCCCACTTACGGGGGGCACAGATACGCAGTATTTT.

This clonotype was detected ten times or more. This chain uses TRBV25-1 with TRBJ2-5; the D gene is possibly TRBD1 (6 bases). The CDR3 runs to 16 residues. V dropped 2 bases and J dropped 4 bases, with 17 bases sitting between them. Germline V gene lookup returns CDR1 MGHDK and CDR2 SYGVNS. The CDR3 region is CASSEGTSGLRETQYF. The CDR3 bases are TGTGCCAGCAGTGAAGGGACATCGGGTCTCCGAGAGACCCAGTACTTC.

Many counts were recorded for this clonotype. This rearrangement joins TRBV20-1 to TRBJ2-5, with TRBD2 identical over 8 bases. V lost 0 bases to trimming and J lost 2 bases; unmatched junction nucleotides: 5. The V gene's germline CDR1 is DFQATT and CDR2 SNEGSKA (reference sequence). CDR3 size: 15 residues. CDR3 coding DNA: TGCAGTGCTAGAGATCCCTCTAGCGGGCAAGAGACCCAGTACTTC. This encodes CSARDPSSGQETQYF.

This clonotype came up many times. The CDR3 reads CSARENLGVQETQYF. DNA of the CDR3: TGCAGTGCTAGAGAAAACCTAGGGGTACAAGAGACCCAGTACTTC. The gene calls are TRBV20-1 and TRBJ2-5, with D possibly TRBD1 on 5 matching bases. The germline V and J ends were trimmed by 0 bases and 2 bases, with 13 bases remaining between them. Germline V gene sequence: CDR1 DFQATT, CDR2 SNEGSKA (reference sequence). The CDR3 has 15 amino acids.

In its sample, this clonotype was seen many times. The genes are TRBV7-2 and TRBJ2-3; possibly TRBD1 for D (6 bases). The CDR3 runs 13 residues. Per germline, CDR1 SGHTA and CDR2 FQGNSA. The V gene lost 4 bases and the J gene lost 9 bases, with 14 bases spanning the gap. The CDR3 nucleotides are TGTGCCAGCAGCTCGGTACAGGGAATGACGCAGTATTTT. This gives the protein CASSSVQGMTQYF.

This clonotype showed up just once. The chain links TRBV6-2 or TRBV6-3 to TRBJ1-5; D possibly corresponds to TRBD1 (5 bases). Germline CDR1 MNHEY, CDR2 SVGEGT. CDR3 length equals 16 residues. Trimming removed 5 bases at V and 11 bases at J, with 25 bases between. The chain's CDR3 is CASSEPNHRFGQTQHF. The DNA for the CDR3 is TGTGCCAGCAGTGAGCCGAACCACAGGTTCGGGCAGACCCAGCATTTT.

A word on this clonotype: One base away lies a much larger clone, so this may be a sequencing read error. The rearrangement uses TRBV19 and TRBJ1-1; no definite D call. CDR1 is LNHDA and CDR2 is SQIVND in the germline V gene (reference sequence). Trimming removed 0 bases at V and 8 bases at J, with 13 bases between. The CDR3 extends over 14 amino acids. CDR3 amino acids: CASSIDAEGGEAFF. For the CDR3, the DNA is TGTGCCAGTAGTATAGACGCGGAAGGAGGAGAAGCTTTCTTT. Using reference TRBV19 and TRBJ1-1 for the parts outside the CDR3, the full variable domain is DGGITQSPKYLFRKEGQNVTLSCEQNLNHDAMYWYRQDPGQGLRLIYYSQIVNDFQKGDIAEGYSVSREKKESFPLTVTSAQKNPTAFYLCASSIDAEGGEAFFGQGTRLTVV.

On this clonotype itself: This may be a read error: a much more frequent sequence differs by one nucleotide. The CDR3 carries no conserved terminal phenylalanine or tryptophan, so it likely arises from a read error. The chain has TRBV28 and TRBJ2-5, with TRBD2 identical over 8 bases. This CDR3 has 18 residues. From germline, CDR1 is MDHEN and CDR2 SYDVKM. The J segment lost 0 bases and the V segment lost 3 bases, leaving 12 bases of the junction unmatched. CDR3: CASSFGQGMRGDQETQYL. DNA for the CDR3: TGTGCCAGCAGTTTCGGTCAGGGGATGCGGGGGGACCAAGAGACCCAGTACCTC.

The table lists this clonotype with a few counts. V usage is TRBV12-3 or TRBV12-4 and J usage is TRBJ2-5; either TRBD1 or TRBD2 may supply D (5 bases each). Trimming took 7 bases from V and 5 from J, leaving 17 bases between them. CDR3 size: 14 residues. This CDR3 is CASTPGPRAETQYF. DNA for the CDR3: TGTGCCAGCACTCCGGGACCCCGGGCGGAGACCCAGTACTTC.

This clonotype showed up just a few times. A single base separates this from a much larger clone, so it may be a read error. The CDR3 carries no conserved terminal phenylalanine or tryptophan, so it likely arises from a read error. V usage is TRBV7-2 and J usage is TRBJ1-2; D remains unclear. This CDR3 comprises 12 residues. With 5 bases removed from V and 8 bases from J, the gap between germline ends came to 12 bases. Germline V gene lookup returns CDR1 SGHTA and CDR2 FQGNSA. CDR3: CASSPTNGGYTY. In DNA, the CDR3 is TGTGCCAGCAGCCCGACGAACGGGGGCTACACCTAC.

This clonotype was seen ten or more times. This chain connects TRBV6-1 to TRBJ2-1; D gene unclear. Trimming took off 6 bases at V and 8 bases at J, with 11 bases between the two ends. Germline values: CDR1 MNHNS, CDR2 SASEGT. The CDR3 is made up of 12 amino acids. The CDR3 nucleotides read TGTGCCAGCAGGTACACCGGACATGAGCAGTTCTTC. Its translation: CASRYTGHEQFF.

To note about this clonotype: Just one base apart from a much larger clone, this may be a read error. This chain connects TRBV12-3 or TRBV12-4 to TRBJ2-1; no clear D gene. Trimming left V 4 bases short and J 3 bases short, with 16 bases between. The CDR3 contains 16 residues. This chain's CDR3 is CASSYRLQSFYNEQFF. The CDR3 DNA sequence: TGTGCCAGCAGTTACCGCCTACAGAGCTTCTACAATGAGCAGTTCTTC.

This chain joins TRBV12-3 or TRBV12-4 and TRBJ1-1; no clear D gene. V lost 4 bases to trimming and J lost 1 base, with 7 bases between them. This CDR3 region has 13 residues. CDR3 loop: CASSSFRNTEAFF. The CDR3 DNA follows: TGTGCCAGCAGTTCTTTTAGGAACACTGAAGCTTTCTTT.

The genes are TRBV2 and TRBJ2-6; D unclear. CDR1 and CDR2 (germline): SNHLY, FYNNEI. V lost 6 bases and J 0 bases, leaving 12 bases between the germline ends. The CDR3 is made up of 16 amino acids. The CDR3 DNA reads TGTGCCAGCAGCCCGACCCAGGTCTCTGGGGCCAACGTCCTGACTTTC. Amino acids: CASSPTQVSGANVLTF.

Many counts were recorded for this clonotype. V usage is TRBV15 and J usage is TRBJ2-7, with TRBD1 matching over 7 bases. Trimming at V came to 0 bases and at J to 6 bases, leaving 2 bases not matched to a gene. Germline values: CDR1 LNHNV, CDR2 YYDKDF (reference sequence). This CDR3 spans 13 amino acids. DNA for the CDR3: TGTGCCACCAGCAGAGATCAGGGGGTCGAGCAGTACTTC. It translates to CATSRDQGVEQYF. Based on the CDR3 plus reference TRBV15 and TRBJ2-7, the full variable domain is DAMVIQNPRYQVTQFGKPVTLSCSQTLNHNVMYWYQQKSSQAPKLLFHYYDKDFNNEADTPDNFQSRRPNTSFCFLDIRSPGLGDTAMYLCATSRDQGVEQYFGPGTRLTVT.